Listed below are T cell receptor beta chains from one sample, sequenced in a study of shared clonotypes between healthy human individuals. Data came from immunoSEQ multiplex PCR; TCRdb stores just in-frame clones and leaves some out. The table lists around 550,000 clones, about 96% of them singletons. Sequencing was carried out using naive CD4+ T cells sorted from blood. The origin of the receptors is a woman in her twenties or thirties in good health. Each CDR3 is given without its conserved first and last residue.

CDR3aa: ASFNLANTGELF
len: 12
v_gene: TRBV28
j_gene: TRBJ2-2

CDR3aa: ASSPGLAGAGDTQY
len: 14
v_gene: TRBV5-1
j_gene: TRBJ2-3

CDR3aa: ATGPLGNQPQH
len: 11
v_gene: TRBV10-3
j_gene: TRBJ1-5

CDR3aa: ASSSRHIAAAEQY
len: 13
v_gene: TRBV2
j_gene: TRBJ2-7

CDR3aa: ASSQEWVTDTQY
len: 12
v_gene: TRBV14
j_gene: TRBJ2-3

CDR3aa: ASSIDRGQGDTQY
len: 13
v_gene: TRBV19
j_gene: TRBJ2-3

CDR3aa: ASSLLAPGHEQY
len: 12
v_gene: TRBV18
j_gene: TRBJ2-7

CDR3aa: ASSPAGLVSTDSYNEQF
len: 17
v_gene: TRBV28
j_gene: TRBJ2-1

CDR3aa: ASSPGHEQY
len: 9
v_gene: TRBV7-9
j_gene: TRBJ2-7

CDR3aa: ASSPRTSGRDTQY
len: 13
v_gene: TRBV18
j_gene: TRBJ2-3

CDR3aa: AWSVPGVGFGELF
len: 13
v_gene: TRBV30
j_gene: TRBJ2-2

CDR3aa: ASSDLDVSNSPLH
len: 13
v_gene: TRBV2
j_gene: TRBJ1-6

CDR3aa: ASSLVPGTGELF
len: 12
v_gene: TRBV11-2
j_gene: TRBJ2-2

CDR3aa: SPTPRDGYT
len: 9
v_gene: TRBV20-1
j_gene: TRBJ1-2

CDR3aa: ASSLLGATEGEQY
len: 13
v_gene: TRBV5-8
j_gene: TRBJ2-7

CDR3aa: ASSPGLAYSYEQY
len: 13
v_gene: TRBV11-2
j_gene: TRBJ2-7

CDR3aa: ASSLGTSGTREQY
len: 13
v_gene: TRBV5-1
j_gene: TRBJ2-5

CDR3aa: ASSQGDRLNNEKLF
len: 14
v_gene: TRBV6-1
j_gene: TRBJ1-4

CDR3aa: ASSFGYLANTGELF
len: 14
v_gene: TRBV7-9
j_gene: TRBJ2-2

CDR3aa: SVPLYGSGSPTDTQY
len: 15
v_gene: TRBV29-1
j_gene: TRBJ2-3

CDR3aa: ASGSQMVAGGSYNEQF
len: 16
v_gene: TRBV12-5
j_gene: TRBJ2-1

CDR3aa: ASSYNTGELF
len: 10
v_gene: TRBV6-5
j_gene: TRBJ2-2

CDR3aa: ASSRTSGSLDTQY
len: 13
v_gene: TRBV11-3
j_gene: TRBJ2-3

CDR3aa: ASRGHERGQSYEQY
len: 14
v_gene: TRBV6-6
j_gene: TRBJ2-7

CDR3aa: ASSEEIPSLNKLF
len: 13
v_gene: TRBV2
j_gene: TRBJ1-4